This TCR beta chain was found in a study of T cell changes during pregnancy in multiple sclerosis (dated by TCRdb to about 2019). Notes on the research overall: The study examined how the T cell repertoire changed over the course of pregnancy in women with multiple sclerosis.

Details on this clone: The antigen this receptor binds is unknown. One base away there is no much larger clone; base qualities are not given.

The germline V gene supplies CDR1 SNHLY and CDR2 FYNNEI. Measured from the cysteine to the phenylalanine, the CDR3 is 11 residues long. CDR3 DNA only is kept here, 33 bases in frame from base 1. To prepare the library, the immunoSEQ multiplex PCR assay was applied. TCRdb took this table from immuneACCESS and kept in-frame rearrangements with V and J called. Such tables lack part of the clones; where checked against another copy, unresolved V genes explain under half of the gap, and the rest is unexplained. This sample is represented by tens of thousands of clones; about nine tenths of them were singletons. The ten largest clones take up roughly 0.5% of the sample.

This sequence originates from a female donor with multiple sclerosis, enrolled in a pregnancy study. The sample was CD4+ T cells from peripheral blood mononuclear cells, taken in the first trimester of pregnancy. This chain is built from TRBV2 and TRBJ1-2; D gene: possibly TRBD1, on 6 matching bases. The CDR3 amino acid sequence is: CTYYQGNGYTF. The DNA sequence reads TGTACGTACTATCAGGGGAATGGCTACACCTTC.